These 20 T cell receptor beta chains came from one sample sequenced in a study of CD8+CD57+ T cells in acquired aplastic anemia. According to the study, genomic DNA was the template for TCR beta VDJ and CDR3 profiling. TCRdb fed the reads into MiXCR, producing one record per CDR3 protein. Of 68,000 or so distinct CDR3 sequences in the sample, 50% to 55% were seen once. Specimen: sorted CD4+, CD8+, or CD8+CD57+ T cells (not recorded which) from PBMCs. The receptors derive from a human donor in good health, serving as a control.

This clonotype has just one count. V and J are TRBV25-1 and TRBJ1-1; D is undetermined. V dropped 6 bases and J dropped 1 base, with 12 bases sitting between them. CDR1 MGHDK and CDR2 SYGVNS come from the germline V gene. There are 14 residues in the CDR3. CDR3: CASRGSWTNTEAFF. CDR3 bases: TGTGCCAGCAGGGGGTCTTGGACGAACACTGAAGCTTTCTTT.

This chain links TRBV7-3 with TRBJ2-7; the match to TRBD2 covers 12 bases. This CDR3 is 16 amino acids long. The V gene end was trimmed by 0 bases and the J gene end by 1 base; junction bases not matched to a gene: 1. The germline V gene encodes CDR1 SGHTA and CDR2 FQGTGA. The CDR3 reads CASSLTGLAGSYEQYF. CDR3 bases: TGTGCCAGCAGCTTAACTGGACTAGCGGGATCCTACGAGCAGTACTTC.

The V and J genes are TRBV2 and TRBJ1-1, with a possible D match to TRBD1 (5 bases). Deletions cut 5 bases from V and 5 bases from J, with 12 bases between. Germline CDR1 SNHLY, CDR2 FYNNEI. The CDR3 consists of 13 residues. Here the CDR3 reads CASSSHRRTEAFF. The CDR3, as DNA: TGTGCCAGCAGTTCTCACAGGAGGACTGAAGCTTTCTTT.

Worth noting for this clonotype: Sequence at one end of the junction differs from germline and may be a read error. The V and J genes are TRBV2 and TRBJ2-2; D is perhaps TRBD1 or TRBD2 (5 bases each). The CDR3 sequence is 14 residues long. Germline V gene lookup returns CDR1 SNHLY and CDR2 FYNNEI. The CDR3 here is CASARQGNTGELSF. The DNA for the CDR3 is TGTGCCAGCGCGAGGCAGGGCAACACCGGGGAGCTGTCTTTT.

This chain uses TRBV28 with TRBJ2-2; TRBD2 might be the D (5 bases). The CDR3 totals 14 residues. V lost 7 bases, J lost 7 bases, and 16 bases lay in between. Germline V CDR1 and CDR2: MDHEN, SYDVKM. In DNA, the CDR3 is TGTGCCAGCATCGAGGGCCTGTCGGACGGGGAGCTGTTTTTT. Its protein product is CASIEGLSDGELFF. Filled out from reference TRBV28 and TRBJ2-2, the complete variable domain reads DVKVTQSSRYLVKRTGEKVFLECVQDMDHENMFWYRQDPGLGLRLIYFSYDVKMKEKGDIPEGYSVSREKKERFSLILESASTNQTSMYLCASIEGLSDGELFFGEGSRLTVL.

This clonotype has just one count. The V and J genes are TRBV11-2 and TRBJ2-1, with 10 bases aligning to TRBD2. With 5 bases clipped from V and 8 bases from J, the junction kept 12 bases outside the gene matches. The CDR3 loop spans 16 amino acids. Germline lookup yields CDR1 SGHAT and CDR2 FQNNGV. The CDR3 spells CASSALLSGGAYEQFF. CDR3 sequence (DNA): TGTGCCAGCAGCGCCTTACTCAGCGGGGGGGCCTATGAGCAGTTCTTC.

V and J are TRBV20-1 and TRBJ2-5; 11 positions agree with TRBD2. There are 14 residues in the CDR3. V dropped 6 bases and J dropped 3; count of bases not matched to a gene: 6. Germline V lookup: CDR1 DFQATT, CDR2 SNEGSKA (reference sequence). The CDR3 DNA is TGCAGTGCCAGTAGCGGGGGGGCGGAAGAGACCCAGTACTTC. Its protein is CSASSGGAEETQYF.

J is TRBJ1-2 and V is TRBV7-3; D ambiguous. Germline V CDR1 and CDR2: SGHTA, FQGTGA. V was cut by 5 bases and J by 7 bases, with 14 bases left in between. This CDR3 region has 13 residues. The CDR3 loop reads CASSLLGFGGYTF. The CDR3 DNA follows: TGTGCCAGCAGCCTGTTGGGGTTTGGTGGCTACACCTTC.

This clonotype has a count of ten or more. The chain employs TRBV6-2 or TRBV6-3 and TRBJ2-7; D uncertain. Germline CDR1 reads MNHEY; CDR2 reads SVGEGT. V gave up 6 bases and J gave up 5 bases, with 14 bases separating them. The CDR3 sequence is 13 residues long. The chain's CDR3 is CASSLPGVHEQYF. Written as DNA, the CDR3 is TGTGCCAGCAGCTTGCCTGGGGTCCACGAGCAGTACTTC.

The table lists this clonotype with many counts. This chain connects TRBV19 to TRBJ1-2, with TRBD1 identical over 8 bases. Unmatched junction bases numbered 4, after V lost 4 bases and J lost 3 bases. Germline CDR1 reads LNHDA; CDR2 reads SQIVND (reference sequence). The CDR3 sequence is 14 residues long. The CDR3 spells CASSKTGDYYGYTF. The DNA of the CDR3 is TGTGCCAGTAGTAAGACAGGGGATTACTATGGCTACACCTTC.

There are a few counts of this clonotype. The rearrangement uses TRBV7-3 and TRBJ2-1; the match to TRBD2 covers 9 bases. Germline CDR1 is SGHTA and CDR2 is FQGTGA. V trimming: 6 bases; J trimming: 7 bases; junction bases outside the gene matches: 4. CDR3 size: 13 residues. This CDR3 is CASSGSGGNEQFF. The CDR3 DNA is TGTGCCAGCAGTGGTAGCGGGGGAAATGAGCAGTTCTTC.

The chain employs TRBV19 and TRBJ1-2; TRBD1 might be the D (6 bases). V lost 11 bases and J lost 7, with 23 bases in between. The V gene's germline CDR1 is LNHDA and CDR2 SQIVND (reference sequence). The CDR3 covers 14 residues. The CDR3 DNA reads as TGTGCCGGTAATATAGGAGGGGGGCCGGCTGGCTACACCTTC. This gives the protein CAGNIGGGPAGYTF.

This clonotype was observed a handful of times. The chain links TRBV12-3 or TRBV12-4 to TRBJ1-6, with D uncertain. The V end lost 6 bases, the J end lost 10 bases, and 13 bases lay between the germline ends. CDR3 size: 13 residues. CDR3 sequence (DNA): TGTGCCAGCAGCCCCCCCGGGCGGTCACCCCTCCACTTT. This gives the protein CASSPPGRSPLHF.

The V and J genes are TRBV19 and TRBJ1-6; the D gene is possibly TRBD1 (6 bases). The CDR3 spans 14 residues. Per germline, CDR1 LNHDA and CDR2 SQIVND (reference sequence). Trimming took 5 bases from V and 9 from J, leaving 14 bases between them. The CDR3 coding sequence is TGTGCCAGTAGTTACCAGGGGATCGGTTCACCCCTCCACTTT. The encoded protein is CASSYQGIGSPLHF.

The rearrangement joins TRBV29-1 to TRBJ1-1; 8 bases match TRBD1. This CDR3 has 14 residues. CDR1 is SQVTM, CDR2 ANQGSEA, per germline. The junction had 9 bases not matched to a gene; V was cut back by 5 bases and J by 4 bases. CDR3 in amino acids: CSVRTGQATTEAFF. The CDR3 bases are TGCAGCGTTAGAACGGGACAGGCAACCACTGAAGCTTTCTTT.

V usage is TRBV20-1 and J usage is TRBJ1-1; 8 bases match TRBD1. The CDR3 has 13 amino acids. V trimming: 6 bases; J trimming: 0 bases; junction bases outside the gene matches: 3. The germline CDR1 and CDR2 sequences are DFQATT and SNEGSKA (reference sequence). CDR3 amino acids: CSARGQVNTEAFF. The DNA of the CDR3 is TGCAGTGCCAGGGGACAGGTGAACACTGAAGCTTTCTTT.

This clonotype is medium-sized within its sample. The V and J genes are TRBV29-1 and TRBJ2-1, with 14 bases lining up with TRBD2. With 3 bases clipped from V and 7 bases from J, the junction kept 5 bases outside the gene matches. The CDR3 totals 15 residues. Germline loops: CDR1 SQVTM, CDR2 ANQGSEA. CDR3: CSVDGTSGSGNEQFF. The CDR3 region has the DNA TGCAGCGTTGACGGGACTAGCGGGAGCGGGAATGAGCAGTTCTTC.

The genes are TRBV24-1 and TRBJ2-5, with 8 nucleotides matching TRBD2. V dropped 7 bases and J dropped 2; count of bases not matched to a gene: 5. CDR3 length: 14 amino acids. Germline V gene sequence: CDR1 KGHDR, CDR2 SFDVKD. CDR3 loop: CATSPGGIQETQYF. DNA of the CDR3: TGTGCCACCAGCCCGGGGGGGATTCAAGAGACCCAGTACTTC.

This clonotype was observed at least ten times. This rearrangement joins TRBV12-3 or TRBV12-4 to TRBJ2-2; the D gene is possibly TRBD2 (5 bases). The CDR3 covers 18 residues. The V and J ends lost 6 bases and 4 bases respectively, with 24 bases between them. CDR3 bases: TGTGCCAGCAGCCTCGTCGTTCGAGCGGAACTTGTCACCGGGGAGCTGTTTTTT. This gives the protein CASSLVVRAELVTGELFF.

This clonotype was seen many times. The chain recombines TRBV6-2 or TRBV6-3 with TRBJ2-1; 9 positions agree with TRBD2. J gave up 0 bases and V 2 bases, and 2 bases lay outside the gene matches. Germline loops: CDR1 MNHEY, CDR2 SVGEGT. The CDR3 loop spans 16 amino acids. The CDR3 nucleotides read TGTGCCAGCAGTTACATTAGCGGGAGCTCCTACAATGAGCAGTTCTTC. Its translation is CASSYISGSSYNEQFF.